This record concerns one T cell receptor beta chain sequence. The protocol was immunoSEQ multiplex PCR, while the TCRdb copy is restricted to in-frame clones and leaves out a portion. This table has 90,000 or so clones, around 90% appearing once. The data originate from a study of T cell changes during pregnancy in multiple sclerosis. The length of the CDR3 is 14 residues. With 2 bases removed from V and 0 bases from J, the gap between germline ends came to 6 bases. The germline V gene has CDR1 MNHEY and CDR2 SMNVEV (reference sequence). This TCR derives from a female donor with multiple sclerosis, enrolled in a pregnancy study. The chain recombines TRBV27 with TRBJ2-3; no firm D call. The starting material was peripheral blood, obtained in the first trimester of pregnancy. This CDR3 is CASSLAASTDTQYF. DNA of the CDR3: TGTGCCAGCAGTTTAGCGGCTAGCACAGATACGCAGTATTTT.